This note documents a single T cell receptor beta chain sequence. Assay: immunoSEQ multiplex PCR; the TCRdb copy retains only in-frame clones and omits some. The sample carries 75,000 to 100,000 clones, 85% to 95% recorded once. This sample is part of a study of technical replicates of blood from a handful of donors. The germline gives CDR1 SGHVS, CDR2 FQNEAQ. This CDR3 is built from 14 residues. Trimming removed 5 bases at V and 1 base at J, with 12 bases between. The chain has TRBV7-8 and TRBJ2-7, with D perhaps matching TRBD2 (5 bases). Specimen: T cells isolated from PBMCs. The origin of this receptor is a human donor in good health. The CDR3 nucleotides are TGTGCCAGCAGCCCGAGGACTGGTTCCTACGAGCAGTACTTC. Translated: CASSPRTGSYEQYF. Full variable domain (remainder filled in from reference TRBV7-8 and TRBJ2-7): GAGVSQSPRYKVAKRGQDVALRCDPISGHVSLFWYQQALGQGPEFLTYFQNEAQLDKSGLPSDRFFAERPEGSVSTLKIQRTQQEDSAVYLCASSPRTGSYEQYFGPGTRLTVT.